This TCR beta chain was sequenced in a study of blood T cell repertoires in COVID-19. Study at large: The study drew acute and convalescent COVID-19 samples from the United States, Italy and Spain.

Per the original data handling: The authors estimated nucleated cell counts from reference gene primer amplification. Here immunoSEQ multiplex PCR was the method, and the copy in TCRdb shows in-frame clones only, minus some. V and J calls and clone size follow that table, whereas D and trimming were derived from the DNA. The sample has about 330,000 clones; roughly 89% are singletons. Sequenced input: peripheral blood. This clonotype originated in a man aged 25-40 years with COVID-19, enrolled during active disease.

For the CDR3, the DNA is TGTGCCAGCAGCCAAGATCTTCCTAGCGGGGACATTTCCTACGAGCAGTACTTC. Translated, it gives CASSQDLPSGDISYEQYF. The rearrangement links TRBV4-2 to TRBJ2-7; 9 bases are a match to TRBD2. Germline CDR1 LGHNA, CDR2 YNFKEQ. The CDR3 is 18 amino acids. V lost 0 bases, J lost 1 base, and 10 bases stayed unmatched.